This entry lists 23 T cell receptor beta chains sequenced from one sample in a study of CD4 and CD8 cells across lung adenocarcinoma regions. MiXCR was run by TCRdb on the PCR reads, yielding one entry per CDR3 protein. Of over 15,000 distinct CDR3 sequences in the sample, approximately 50% were seen once. What was sequenced was CD8+ T cells from the center of a lung tumor. The origin of the receptors is a female donor with lung adenocarcinoma. The CD4 and CD8 labels of this study may be unreliable.

The rearrangement links TRBV6-8 to TRBJ2-4; D possibly uses TRBD1 or TRBD2 (5 bases each). The length of the CDR3 is 14 residues. Germline V lookup: CDR1 MNHGY, CDR2 SAAAGT. Here the CDR3 reads CGGSGLRAKNIQYF. In DNA, the CDR3 is TGTGGCGGCTCGGGGCTGAGAGCCAAAAACATTCAGTACTTC.

The chain recombines TRBV6-1 with TRBJ2-4, with TRBD2 matching over 7 bases. The CDR3 totals 17 residues. V shed 3 bases and J 12 bases; nucleotides not matched to a gene: 20. CDR1 and CDR2 from the germline V gene are MNHNS and SASEGT. Here the CDR3 DNA reads TGTGCCAGCAGTGAGGTACTGGGAGGGCCACAAGAAGAGTCTCAGTACTTC. Protein sequence: CASSEVLGGPQEESQYF.

This clonotype was found a few times. The chain recombines TRBV6-1 with TRBJ1-6, with 10 nucleotides matching TRBD1. The CDR3 length is 15 residues. V was clipped by 6 bases and J by 8 bases; unmatched bases: 7. CDR1 and CDR2 (germline): MNHNS, SASEGT. The CDR3, as DNA: TGTGCCAGCAGGACCGGGACAGGGGAATATTCACCCCTCCACTTT. This gives the protein CASRTGTGEYSPLHF.

Note on this clonotype: This may stem from a read error, because a much larger clone lies one nucleotide away. This chain connects TRBV25-1 to TRBJ1-3; D not resolved. Germline V gives CDR1 MGHDK, CDR2 SYGVNS. The CDR3 has 12 residues. The DNA for the CDR3 is TGTGCCGGCAGTGAGATGGCCAACACCATATATTTT. It codes for CAGSEMANTIYF.

The sample holds a few counts of this clonotype. The chain combines TRBV6-1 with TRBJ2-4; no definite D call. Germline V gene sequence: CDR1 MNHNS, CDR2 SASEGT. With 3 bases removed from V and 1 base from J, the gap between germline ends came to 7 bases. CDR3 length: 14 residues. The CDR3 sequence: CASSDGQAKNIQYF. The CDR3 DNA reads as TGTGCCAGCAGTGATGGTCAGGCCAAAAACATTCAGTACTTC.

The rearrangement joins TRBV28 to TRBJ2-5, with 8 bases identical to TRBD2. From germline, CDR1 is MDHEN and CDR2 SYDVKM. The CDR3 sequence is 15 residues long. J was trimmed by 3 bases and V by 2 bases; bases with no gene match: 5. Written as DNA, the CDR3 is TGTGCCAGCAGTTTAGCGGGAGGCCCGAAAGAGACCCAGTACTTC. The encoded protein is CASSLAGGPKETQYF.

This chain connects TRBV6-1 to TRBJ2-3; tentative D call: TRBD2 (7 bases). This CDR3 is 14 amino acids long. Germline CDR1 reads MNHNS; CDR2 reads SASEGT. CDR3 sequence reads: CARRGGRGPETQYF. DNA of the CDR3: TGTGCGAGGAGGGGGGGGCGGGGCCCAGAGACCCAGTATTTT.

For this clonotype: Germline is not matched at one junction end, which may reflect a read error. The V call is TRBV6-1, the J call TRBJ2-4; the match to TRBD1 covers 8 bases. CDR1 is MNHNS and CDR2 is SASEGT in the germline V gene. This CDR3 is built from 16 residues. The CDR3 loop is CPSRARGQRAKNTQYF. Written as DNA, the CDR3 is TGTCCCAGCCGTGCCAGGGGGCAGCGAGCCAAAAACACTCAGTACTTC.

The chain joins TRBV6-1 to TRBJ2-4; D possibly corresponds to TRBD2 (7 bases). The CDR3 is 17 residues long. Trimming shortened V by 3 bases and J by 10 bases, and 25 bases separated the two germline ends. In germline, CDR1 is MNHNS, CDR2 SASEGT. The CDR3 protein is CASSEGLGGRHQGIQYF. CDR3 nucleotides: TGTGCCAGCAGTGAGGGGCTGGGGGGGCGACACCAAGGGATTCAGTACTTC.

This clonotype was seen once. This chain uses TRBV6-4 with TRBJ2-2; perhaps TRBD2 as D (6 bases). The V gene lost 8 bases and the J gene lost 16 bases, with 26 bases spanning the gap. The CDR3 spans 14 residues. Looked up from germline, CDR1 is MRHNA and CDR2 is SNTAGT. CDR3 in amino acids: CASLHPRGTGTQFF. The CDR3 DNA reads TGTGCCAGCCTTCATCCGCGGGGCACCGGTACGCAGTTTTTT.

Regarding this clonotype: Its ends do not fully match the called genes, so a read error is possible. The rearrangement joins TRBV6-1 to TRBJ2-3, with D perhaps TRBD2 (6 bases). The CDR3 is 15 residues long. Germline loops: CDR1 MNHNS, CDR2 SASEGT. The CDR3 is CASSPGLGGPDTQYF. In DNA form, the CDR3 reads TGTGCCAGCAGTCCGGGGCTGGGGGGACCAGATACGCAGTACTTT.

In its sample, this clonotype is medium-sized. The chain combines TRBV7-2 with TRBJ2-2; D is perhaps TRBD1 (6 bases). V was cut by 5 bases and J by 4 bases, with 17 bases left in between. The CDR3 runs 16 residues. Germline loops: CDR1 SGHTA, CDR2 FQGNSA. Here the CDR3 DNA reads TGTGCCAGCAGCGCGCCTTTGGACAGAGCCACCGGGGAGCTGTTTTTT. Translating gives CASSAPLDRATGELFF.

This clonotype has just a few counts. This sequence joins TRBV6-1 and TRBJ2-5; 8 nucleotides align to TRBD2. The J call is in doubt because the DNA end fits TRBJ2-7 better. CDR3 length equals 15 residues. Germline lookup yields CDR1 MNHNS and CDR2 SASEGT. In DNA, the CDR3 is TGTGCCAGCACTCTTGTTTGGACTAGCACCTACGAGCAGTACTTC. Residues: CASTLVWTSTYEQYF.

A word on this clonotype: At one boundary the junction diverges from the germline segment, which might be a read error. The chain combines TRBV10-3 with TRBJ2-3; TRBD2 matches at 8 bases. The CDR3 sequence is 17 residues long. Germline CDR1 ENHRY, CDR2 SYGVKD. The CDR3 bases are TGTGGCATCTGTCGAGGACTCGGGGGGGCTTTCACAGATACCCAGTATTTC. Its translation is CGICRGLGGAFTDTQYF.

The J gene is TRBJ2-4, the V gene TRBV6-1; 7 bases line up with TRBD1. This CDR3 contains 16 residues. V lost 4 bases, J lost 0 bases, and 6 bases stayed unmatched. The germline V gene has CDR1 MNHNS and CDR2 SASEGT. CDR3 in amino acids: CASSARGHRAKNIQYF. CDR3 sequence (DNA): TGTGCCAGCAGTGCTAGGGGGCACCGAGCCAAAAACATTCAGTACTTC.

The CDR3 loop reads CASTPASGVYNEQFF. In DNA, the CDR3 is TGTGCCAGCACCCCGGCTAGCGGGGTATACAATGAGCAGTTCTTC. The V call is TRBV6-1, the J call TRBJ2-1, with 9 bases lining up with TRBD2. The length of the CDR3 is 15 residues. From germline, CDR1 is MNHNS and CDR2 SASEGT. Trimming cost V 7 bases and J 4 bases; bases outside gene matches: 8.

The chain employs TRBV6-1 and TRBJ1-1; 8 positions agree with TRBD1. The CDR3 spans 13 residues. J lost 1 base, V lost 6 bases, and 1 base had no gene match. CDR1 and CDR2 (germline): MNHNS, SASEGT. The CDR3, as DNA: TGTGCCAGCAGGGGGACAGGGAACACTGAAGCTTTCTTT. It specifies CASRGTGNTEAFF.

The rearrangement links TRBV4-1 to TRBJ2-1; 12 bases map to TRBD2. The CDR3 length is 17 residues. Trimming cost V 0 bases and J 8 bases; bases outside gene matches: 8. CDR1 is MGHRA and CDR2 is YSYEKL in the germline V gene. DNA for the CDR3: TGCGCCAGCAGCCAAGAGGCACTAGCGGGAGGCGGGGATGAGCAGTTCTTC. This translates into CASSQEALAGGGDEQFF.

The chain joins TRBV27 to TRBJ2-1; TRBD1 is a possible D gene (6 bases). The DNA matches TRBJ2-5 better at its end, which makes the J call doubtful. The CDR3 loop spans 13 amino acids. Per the germline V gene, CDR1 is MNHEY and CDR2 is SMNVEV (reference sequence). For the CDR3, the DNA is TGTGCCAGCAGTTTATACCAGGGGGAGACCCAGTACTTC. Translation: CASSLYQGETQYF.

Turning to this clonotype: A read error may account for a junction end that differs from germline. The chain uses TRBV6-1 and TRBJ2-5, with 9 positions matching TRBD2. This CDR3 has 16 amino acids. Germline CDR1 MNHNS, CDR2 SASEGT. CDR3 sequence (DNA): TGTGCCAGCAGGGCTAGCGGGGACCGAAACACAGATACGCAGTACTTT. It encodes CASRASGDRNTDTQYF.

CDR3 nucleotides: TGTGCCAGCAGCTTGAACAGAGACAATGAGCAGTTCTTC. The encoded protein is CASSLNRDNEQFF. The chain employs TRBV7-2 and TRBJ2-1; no clear D. V lost 3 bases and J lost 5, with 8 bases in between. The length of the CDR3 is 13 residues. The germline CDR1 and CDR2 sequences are SGHTA and FQGNSA.

The chain is built from TRBV10-1 and TRBJ2-1, with a tentative D call TRBD2 (6 bases). Trimming took 0 bases from V and 6 from J, leaving 12 bases between them. The germline V gene has CDR1 WNHNN and CDR2 SYGVQD (reference sequence). The CDR3 is made up of 15 amino acids. The CDR3 nucleotides read TGCGCCAGCAGTGAGTCTGGCGGGAATGTCAATGAGCAGTTCTTC. Amino acids: CASSESGGNVNEQFF.

This clonotype was observed a single time. The rearrangement links TRBV27 to TRBJ2-5; 8 bases line up with TRBD2. J lost 4 bases, V lost 4 bases, and 11 bases had no gene match. CDR3 length: 16 residues. Germline values: CDR1 MNHEY, CDR2 SMNVEV (reference sequence). CDR3 bases: TGTGCCAGCAGTTCTCTAGCGGGCAGTAGCCCAGAGACCCAGTACTTC. Translation gives CASSSLAGSSPETQYF.